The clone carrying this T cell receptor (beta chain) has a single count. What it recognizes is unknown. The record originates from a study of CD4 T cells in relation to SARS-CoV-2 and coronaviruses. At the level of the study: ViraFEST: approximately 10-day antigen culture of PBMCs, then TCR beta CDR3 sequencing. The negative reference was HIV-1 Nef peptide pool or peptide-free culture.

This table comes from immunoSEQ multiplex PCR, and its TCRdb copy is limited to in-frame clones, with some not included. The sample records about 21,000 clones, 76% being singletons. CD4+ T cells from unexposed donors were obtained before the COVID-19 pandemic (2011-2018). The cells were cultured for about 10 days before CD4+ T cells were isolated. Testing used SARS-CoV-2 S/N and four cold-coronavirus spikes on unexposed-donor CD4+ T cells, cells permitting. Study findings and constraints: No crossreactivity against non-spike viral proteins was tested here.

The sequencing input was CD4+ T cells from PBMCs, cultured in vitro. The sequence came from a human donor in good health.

Here the CDR3 DNA reads TGCGCCAGCAGCCGCGACAGCAGCTCCTACGAGCAGTACTTC. Encoded protein: CASSRDSSSYEQYF. The chain links TRBV5-1 to TRBJ2-7; D is possibly TRBD1 (5 bases). The CDR3 contains 14 residues. V was pared by 4 bases and J by 0 bases, with 11 bases between. From germline, CDR1 is SGHRS and CDR2 YFSETQ.